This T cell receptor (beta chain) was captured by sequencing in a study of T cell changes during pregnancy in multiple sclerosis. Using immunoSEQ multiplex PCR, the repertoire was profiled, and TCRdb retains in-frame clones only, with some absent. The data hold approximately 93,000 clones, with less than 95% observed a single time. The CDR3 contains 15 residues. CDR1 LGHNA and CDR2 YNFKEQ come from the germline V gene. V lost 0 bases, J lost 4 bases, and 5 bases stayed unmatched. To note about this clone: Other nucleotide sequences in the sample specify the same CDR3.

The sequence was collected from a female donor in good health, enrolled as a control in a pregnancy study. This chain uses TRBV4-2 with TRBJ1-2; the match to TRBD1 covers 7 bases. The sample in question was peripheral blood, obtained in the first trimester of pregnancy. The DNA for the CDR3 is TGTGCCAGCAGCCAAGACCGGGGGACAGTCTATGGCTACACCTTC. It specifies CASSQDRGTVYGYTF.